This entry lists 24 T cell receptor beta chains sequenced from one sample in a study of Ad26.COV2.S vaccination and SARS-CoV-2 variants. Documented treatment: approximately 18 received Ad26.COV2.S at low or high dose, single or two shots; several received placebo; per-sample allocation not given. Sampling occurred on day 63 after the first vaccine or placebo injection. Assay used: immunoSEQ multiplex PCR; TCRdb lists only in-frame clones, some missing. This sample has some 480,000 clones, with around 88% found just once. Material: peripheral blood, obtained in a trial of Ad26.COV2.S vaccine versus placebo. The receptors were gathered from a person between 18 and 60 years old who received the Ad26.COV2.S COVID-19 vaccine or a placebo.

The chain employs TRBV6-5 and TRBJ1-2; perhaps TRBD1 as D (5 bases). Trimming cost V 2 bases and J 2 bases, with 9 bases left between them. CDR3 size: 14 residues. CDR1 MNHEY and CDR2 SVGAGI come from the germline V gene. The CDR3 bases are TGTGCCAGCAGTTACGTACAGGCCAACTATGGCTACACCTTC. Translation: CASSYVQANYGYTF.

V usage is TRBV7-9 and J usage is TRBJ1-2; 7 bases agree with TRBD1. J gave up 5 bases and V 5 bases, and 8 bases lay outside the gene matches. The V gene's germline CDR1 is SEHNR and CDR2 FQNEAQ (reference sequence). CDR3 length: 14 amino acids. CDR3 region: CASSPPGQWYGYTF. Written as DNA, the CDR3 is TGTGCCAGCAGCCCGCCGGGACAGTGGTATGGCTACACCTTC.

The rearrangement joins TRBV14 to TRBJ1-3, with D tentatively TRBD1 (5 bases). With 1 base removed from V and 8 bases from J, the gap between germline ends came to 15 bases. The CDR3 is 15 amino acids. Looked up from germline, CDR1 is SGHDN and CDR2 is FVKESK. CDR3 in DNA: TGTGCCAGCAGCCAAGGGAGGACAAGTCAATACACCATATATTTT. This sequence encodes CASSQGRTSQYTIYF.

The J gene is TRBJ1-5, the V gene TRBV7-2; 9 bases are shared with TRBD1. The ends lost 5 bases at V and 9 bases at J; junction bases unmatched: 11. Germline V CDR1 and CDR2: SGHTA, FQGNSA. This CDR3 region has 15 residues. The CDR3 DNA reads as TGTGCCAGCAGCCGCCGGGACAGGGAATCTCGGCCCCAGCATTTT. It encodes CASSRRDRESRPQHF.

The genes are TRBV12-3 or TRBV12-4 and TRBJ1-2, with 10 positions matching TRBD1. Trimming took 3 bases from V and 7 from J; bases not matched to a gene: 2. The CDR3 consists of 13 residues. CDR3 nucleotides: TGTGCCAGCAGTTTTGGGACAGGGGTTGGCTACACCTTC. It yields the protein CASSFGTGVGYTF.

This chain joins TRBV6-6 and TRBJ1-2, with D uncertain. Trimming removed 2 bases from V and 8 bases from J, with 9 bases in between. This CDR3 region has 12 residues. Germline CDR1 and CDR2: MNHNY and SVGAGI (reference sequence). The CDR3 loop reads CASSYRESGYTF. CDR3 DNA: TGTGCCAGCAGTTACAGGGAGTCGGGCTACACCTTC.

V and J are TRBV24-1 and TRBJ2-2; no definite D call. CDR1 and CDR2 (germline): KGHDR, SFDVKD. Trimming removed 5 bases at V and 4 bases at J, with 13 bases between. This CDR3 comprises 15 residues. The CDR3 spells CATSGARLSTGELFF. The CDR3 nucleotides read TGTGCCACCAGTGGGGCCCGACTGAGCACCGGGGAGCTGTTTTTT.

The chain joins TRBV11-2 to TRBJ2-7, with 9 nucleotides matching TRBD1. The V gene's germline CDR1 is SGHAT and CDR2 FQNNGV. The CDR3 sequence is 15 residues long. The ends lost 5 bases at V and 3 bases at J; junction bases unmatched: 8. For the CDR3, the DNA is TGTGCCAGCAGCCCCTCCGGGACAGGGATCTACGAGCAGTACTTC. The encoded protein is CASSPSGTGIYEQYF.

This clone has just one count. The chain combines TRBV15 with TRBJ2-3; D call uncertain. The CDR3 has 14 residues. V lost 6 bases and J 4 bases, leaving 14 bases between the germline ends. CDR1 is LNHNV, CDR2 YYDKDF, per germline (reference sequence). The CDR3 bases are TGTGCCACCAGTTGGATTCGCGGCCCAGATACGCAGTATTTT. The encoded protein is CATSWIRGPDTQYF.

The rearrangement links TRBV28 to TRBJ1-5; TRBD1 matches at 7 bases. The CDR3 is made up of 14 amino acids. Losses at the gene ends were 6 bases for V and 3 bases for J; bases not matched to a gene: 5. Germline V gives CDR1 MDHEN, CDR2 SYDVKM. In DNA form, the CDR3 reads TGTGCCAGCAGAACACAGGGGAACAATCAGCCCCAGCATTTT. Its protein is CASRTQGNNQPQHF.

The rearrangement joins TRBV5-4 to TRBJ2-1, with TRBD2 identical over 8 bases. CDR1 is SGHNT and CDR2 is YYREEE in the germline V gene (reference sequence). The CDR3 is 15 residues long. Trimming at V came to 4 bases and at J to 4 bases, leaving 7 bases not matched to a gene. CDR3 in DNA: TGTGCCAGCAGCCCGCCGGGAGGGAGTTACAATGAGCAGTTCTTC. It is translated as CASSPPGGSYNEQFF.

The genes are TRBV18 and TRBJ1-2, with 9 bases aligning to TRBD1. Losses at the gene ends were 1 base for V and 7 bases for J; bases not matched to a gene: 16. This CDR3 region has 18 residues. Germline CDR1 KGHSH, CDR2 LQKENI. The CDR3 loop is CASSPLSLGQGRSGGYTF. Here the CDR3 DNA reads TGTGCCAGCTCACCACTTTCGCTGGGACAGGGAAGGAGTGGTGGCTACACCTTC.

The chain joins TRBV30 to TRBJ2-7, with D perhaps TRBD2 (6 bases). The CDR3 runs 13 residues. Trimming removed 4 bases at V and 6 bases at J, with 16 bases between. CDR1 GTSNPN and CDR2 SVGIG come from the germline V gene (reference sequence). The CDR3 loop reads CAWNKGRGIEQYF. The CDR3 DNA reads TGTGCCTGGAATAAGGGGCGGGGAATCGAGCAGTACTTC.

This clone was observed once. The chain joins TRBV28 to TRBJ1-2; the D gene is possibly TRBD1 (6 bases). The CDR3 loop spans 13 amino acids. V gave up 2 bases and J gave up 8 bases, with 12 bases separating them. Germline loops: CDR1 MDHEN, CDR2 SYDVKM. CDR3 sequence: CASSLGGGRGYTF. CDR3 nucleotide sequence: TGTGCCAGCAGTTTAGGCGGGGGCAGAGGCTACACCTTC.

The V call is TRBV19, the J call TRBJ2-7, with D perhaps matching TRBD1 (6 bases). The CDR3 totals 14 residues. The germline CDR1 and CDR2 sequences are LNHDA and SQIVND (reference sequence). Between the trimmed V and J ends, which lost 2 bases and 2 bases, there was a span of 10 bases. The chain's CDR3 is CASSINRVAYEQYF. CDR3 DNA: TGTGCCAGTAGTATAAACAGGGTCGCCTACGAGCAGTACTTC.

A remark on this clone: Other DNA sequences in this specimen translate into the identical CDR3. V usage is TRBV18 and J usage is TRBJ1-2; the D is unclear. V was clipped by 3 bases and J by 4 bases, with 12 bases between them. Per the germline V gene, CDR1 is KGHSH and CDR2 is LQKENI. The CDR3 contains 14 residues. The CDR3 spells CASSPSDSGYGYTF. CDR3 bases: TGTGCCAGCTCACCTAGTGACTCCGGCTATGGCTACACCTTC.

In this sample, this clone turned up a few times. This chain links TRBV7-8 with TRBJ1-2; D might be TRBD1 (5 bases). The V end lost 5 bases, the J end lost 6 bases, and 19 bases lay between the germline ends. Germline CDR1 is SGHVS and CDR2 is FQNEAQ. The CDR3 spans 15 residues. CDR3 DNA: TGTGCCAGCAGCGGGTTAGGACCTTTGGGGCATGGCTACACCTTC. Translated, it gives CASSGLGPLGHGYTF.

CDR3 nucleotides: TGTGCCAGCAGCCCACGGGGTAGCAATCAGCCCCAGCATTTT. This sequence encodes CASSPRGSNQPQHF. This rearrangement joins TRBV28 to TRBJ1-5, with D uncertain. The CDR3 loop spans 14 amino acids. Germline V gene lookup returns CDR1 MDHEN and CDR2 SYDVKM. V lost 6 bases, J lost 0 bases, and 9 bases lay in between.

This chain uses TRBV7-2 with TRBJ2-7, with 7 bases identical to TRBD1. This CDR3 has 18 residues. Germline values: CDR1 SGHTA, CDR2 FQGNSA. V lost 5 bases to trimming and J lost 0 bases; unmatched junction nucleotides: 16. The CDR3 DNA follows: TGTGCCAGCAGCGCTTCCAGAGAAGGGACAGCGTCCTCCTACGAGCAGTACTTC. This encodes CASSASREGTASSYEQYF.

This chain links TRBV20-1 with TRBJ2-1, with D perhaps TRBD2 (5 bases). This CDR3 is 11 amino acids long. Germline loops: CDR1 DFQATT, CDR2 SNEGSKA (reference sequence). V was shortened by 5 bases and J by 8 bases, with 10 bases between the two germline ends. CDR3 amino acids: CSAHPADEQFF. CDR3 coding DNA: TGCAGTGCTCACCCAGCGGATGAGCAGTTCTTC.

The chain combines TRBV10-3 with TRBJ2-7; 8 nucleotides match TRBD2. The CDR3 has 16 amino acids. J lost 4 bases, V lost 0 bases, and 8 bases had no gene match. From germline, CDR1 is ENHRY and CDR2 SYGVKD. The DNA of the CDR3 is TGTGCCATCAGTGAGTCGGCGGGCGGGAGGCTATACGAGCAGTACTTC. Encoded protein: CAISESAGGRLYEQYF.

This rearrangement joins TRBV7-2 to TRBJ2-7; 11 bases are shared with TRBD1. The V and J ends lost 1 base and 6 bases, in that order; junction bases with no gene match: 2. This CDR3 comprises 14 residues. Per germline, CDR1 SGHTA and CDR2 FQGNSA. CDR3 DNA sequence: TGTGCCAGCAGCTTAGGGACAGGGGGCTCCGAGCAGTACTTC. It codes for CASSLGTGGSEQYF. The full variable domain, in which reference TRBV7-2 and TRBJ2-7 provide the parts outside the CDR3, is GAGVSQSPSNKVTEKGKDVELRCDPISGHTALYWYRQSLGQGLEFLIYFQGNSAPDKSGLPSDRFSAERTGGSVSTLTIQRTQQEDSAVYLCASSLGTGGSEQYFGPGTRLTVT.

This clone occurred a few times. Other DNA variants within this sample encode the same CDR3. The genes are TRBV28 and TRBJ1-4, with D unresolved. Per the germline V gene, CDR1 is MDHEN and CDR2 is SYDVKM. V dropped 3 bases and J dropped 11 bases, with 7 bases sitting between them. The CDR3 runs 11 residues. Written as DNA, the CDR3 is TGTGCCAGCAGTTTGGTCGGGAAACTGTTTTTT. Its translation is CASSLVGKLFF.

The J gene is TRBJ1-1, the V gene TRBV12-5; tentatively, D is TRBD1 (5 bases). V lost 0 bases and J lost 1, with 6 bases in between. CDR1 LGHNT and CDR2 FRNRAP come from the germline V gene. This CDR3 is 14 amino acids long. CDR3 in DNA: TGTGCTAGTGGTTTGGTGGGACGGAACACTGAAGCTTTCTTT. It is translated as CASGLVGRNTEAFF.